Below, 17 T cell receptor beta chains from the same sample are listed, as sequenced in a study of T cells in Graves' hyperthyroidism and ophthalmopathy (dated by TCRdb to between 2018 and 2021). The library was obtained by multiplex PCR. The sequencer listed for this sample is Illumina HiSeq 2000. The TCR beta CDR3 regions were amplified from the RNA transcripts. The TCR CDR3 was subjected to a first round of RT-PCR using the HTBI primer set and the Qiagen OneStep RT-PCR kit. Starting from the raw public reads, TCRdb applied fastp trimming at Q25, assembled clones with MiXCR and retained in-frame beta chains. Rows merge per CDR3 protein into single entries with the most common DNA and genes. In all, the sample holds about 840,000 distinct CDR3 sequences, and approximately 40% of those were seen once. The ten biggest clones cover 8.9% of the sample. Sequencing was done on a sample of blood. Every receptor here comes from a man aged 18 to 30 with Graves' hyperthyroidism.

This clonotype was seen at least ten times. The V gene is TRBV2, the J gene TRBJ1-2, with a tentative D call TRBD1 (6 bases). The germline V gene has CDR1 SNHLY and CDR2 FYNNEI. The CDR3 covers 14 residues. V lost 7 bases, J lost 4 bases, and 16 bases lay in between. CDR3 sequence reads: CASITQGLRYGYTF. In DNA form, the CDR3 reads TGTGCCAGCATTACCCAGGGGCTGCGCTATGGCTACACCTTC.

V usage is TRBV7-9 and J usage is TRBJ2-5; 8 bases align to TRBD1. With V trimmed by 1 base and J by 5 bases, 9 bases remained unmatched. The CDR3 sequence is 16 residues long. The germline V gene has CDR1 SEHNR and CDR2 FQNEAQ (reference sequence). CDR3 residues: CASSLVLDRVWETQYF. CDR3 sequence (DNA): TGTGCCAGCAGCTTAGTGTTGGACAGGGTCTGGGAGACCCAGTACTTC. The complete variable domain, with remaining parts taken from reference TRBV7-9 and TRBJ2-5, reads DTGVSQNPRHKITKRGQNVTFRCDPISEHNRLYWYRQTLGQGPEFLTYFQNEAQLEKSRLLSDRFSAERPKGSFSTLEIQRTEQGDSAMYLCASSLVLDRVWETQYFGPGTRLLVL.

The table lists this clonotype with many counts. CDR3 protein: CAISVGGQETQYF. CDR3 sequence (DNA): TGTGCCATCAGTGTTGGCGGGCAAGAGACCCAGTACTTC. This rearrangement joins TRBV10-3 to TRBJ2-5; a weak D match, TRBD2 (5 bases). Trimming removed 4 bases at V and 2 bases at J, with 8 bases between. The CDR3 covers 13 residues. Germline lookup yields CDR1 ENHRY and CDR2 SYGVKD.

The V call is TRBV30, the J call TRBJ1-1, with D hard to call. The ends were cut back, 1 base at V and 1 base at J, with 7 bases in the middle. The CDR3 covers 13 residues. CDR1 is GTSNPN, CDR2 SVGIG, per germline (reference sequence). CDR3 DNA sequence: TGTGCCTGGAGTGCACAGCCGAACACTGAAGCTTTCTTT. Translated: CAWSAQPNTEAFF.

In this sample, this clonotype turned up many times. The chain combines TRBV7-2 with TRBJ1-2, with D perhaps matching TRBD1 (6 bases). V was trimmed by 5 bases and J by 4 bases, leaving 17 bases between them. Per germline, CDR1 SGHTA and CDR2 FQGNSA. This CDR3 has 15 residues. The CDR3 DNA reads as TGTGCCAGCAGCGGCGCCGGGGCCAGGGGCTATGGCTACACCTTC. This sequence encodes CASSGAGARGYGYTF.

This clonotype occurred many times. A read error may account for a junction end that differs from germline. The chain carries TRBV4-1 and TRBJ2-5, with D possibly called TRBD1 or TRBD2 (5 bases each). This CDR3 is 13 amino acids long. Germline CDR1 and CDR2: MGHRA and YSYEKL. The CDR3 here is CASSQDGGETQYF. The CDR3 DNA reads TGTGCCAGCAGCCAAGATGGGGGAGAGACCCAGTACTTC.

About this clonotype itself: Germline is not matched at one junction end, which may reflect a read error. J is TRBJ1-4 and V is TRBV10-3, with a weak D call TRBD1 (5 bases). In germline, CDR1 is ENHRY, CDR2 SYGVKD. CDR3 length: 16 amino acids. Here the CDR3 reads CASSYTGRPKGEKLFF. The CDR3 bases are TGTGCCAGCAGTTACACGGGACGCCCGAAGGGAGAAAAACTGTTTTTT.

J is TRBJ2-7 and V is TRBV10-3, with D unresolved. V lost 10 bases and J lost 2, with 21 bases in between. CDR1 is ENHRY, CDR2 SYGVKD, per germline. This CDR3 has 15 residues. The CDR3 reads CASSTLTRPPYEQYF. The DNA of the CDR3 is TGTGCCAGCAGCACCCTTACCCGACCCCCCTACGAGCAGTACTTC.

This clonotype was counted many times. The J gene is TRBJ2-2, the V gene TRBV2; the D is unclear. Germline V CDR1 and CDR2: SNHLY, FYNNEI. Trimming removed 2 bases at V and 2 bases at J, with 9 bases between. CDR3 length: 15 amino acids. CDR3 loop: CASSETPSNTGELFF. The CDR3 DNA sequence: TGTGCCAGCAGTGAAACACCTTCCAACACCGGGGAGCTGTTTTTT. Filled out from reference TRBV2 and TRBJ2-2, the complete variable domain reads EPEVTQTPSHQVTQMGQEVILRCVPISNHLYFYWYRQILGQKVEFLVSFYNNEISEKSEIFDDQFSVERPDGSNFTLKIRSTKLEDSAMYFCASSETPSNTGELFFGEGSRLTVL.

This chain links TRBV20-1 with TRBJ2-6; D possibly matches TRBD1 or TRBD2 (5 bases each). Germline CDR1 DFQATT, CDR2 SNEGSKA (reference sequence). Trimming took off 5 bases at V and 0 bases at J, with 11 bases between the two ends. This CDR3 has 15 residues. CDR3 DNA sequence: TGCAGTGCTGGGGGTACAAACTCTGGGGCCAACGTCCTGACTTTC. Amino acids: CSAGGTNSGANVLTF.

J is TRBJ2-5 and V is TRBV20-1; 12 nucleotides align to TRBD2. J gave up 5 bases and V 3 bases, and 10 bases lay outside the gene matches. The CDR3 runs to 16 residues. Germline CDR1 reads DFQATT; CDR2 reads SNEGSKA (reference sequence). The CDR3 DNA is TGCAGTGCTAGCGGACTAGCGGGGCCCCCGGGGGAGACCCAGTACTTC. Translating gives CSASGLAGPPGETQYF.

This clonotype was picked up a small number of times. The CDR3 region has the DNA TGTGCCAGTAGAGTGGACGGACAAGAGACCCAGTACTTC. Translation: CASRVDGQETQYF. The chain combines TRBV19 with TRBJ2-5; the D is unclear. The CDR3 consists of 13 residues. Trimming removed 6 bases from V and 2 bases from J, with 10 bases in between. CDR1 and CDR2 (germline): LNHDA, SQIVND (reference sequence).

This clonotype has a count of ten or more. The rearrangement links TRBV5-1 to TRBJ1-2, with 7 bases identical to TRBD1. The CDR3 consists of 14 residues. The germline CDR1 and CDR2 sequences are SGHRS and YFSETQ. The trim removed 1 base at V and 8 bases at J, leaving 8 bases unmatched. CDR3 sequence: CASSLPLGGQGYTF. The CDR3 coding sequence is TGCGCCAGCAGCTTGCCCCTTGGGGGACAGGGCTACACCTTC.

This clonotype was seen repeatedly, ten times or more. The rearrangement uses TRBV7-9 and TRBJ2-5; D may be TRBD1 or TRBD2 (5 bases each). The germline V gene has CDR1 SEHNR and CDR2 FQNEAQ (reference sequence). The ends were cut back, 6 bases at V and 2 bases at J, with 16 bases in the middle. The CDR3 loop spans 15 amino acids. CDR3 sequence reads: CASSEGTTGQETQYF. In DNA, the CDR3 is TGTGCCAGCAGTGAGGGGACCACCGGGCAAGAGACCCAGTACTTC.

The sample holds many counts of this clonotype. CDR3 coding DNA: TGTGCCAGCAGGATGGGACTAGCGGAATACGAGCAGTACTTC. It encodes CASRMGLAEYEQYF. The J gene is TRBJ2-7, the V gene TRBV2; 11 bases map to TRBD2. This CDR3 is built from 14 residues. From germline, CDR1 is SNHLY and CDR2 FYNNEI. The trim removed 6 bases at V and 4 bases at J, leaving 5 bases unmatched. Full variable domain (rest looked up from reference TRBV2 and TRBJ2-7): EPEVTQTPSHQVTQMGQEVILRCVPISNHLYFYWYRQILGQKVEFLVSFYNNEISEKSEIFDDQFSVERPDGSNFTLKIRSTKLEDSAMYFCASRMGLAEYEQYFGPGTRLTVT.

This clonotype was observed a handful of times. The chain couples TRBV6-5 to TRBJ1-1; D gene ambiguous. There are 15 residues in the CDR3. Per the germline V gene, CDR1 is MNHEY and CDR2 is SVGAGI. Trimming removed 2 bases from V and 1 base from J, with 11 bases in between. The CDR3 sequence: CASSYMGSQNTEAFF. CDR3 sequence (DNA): TGTGCCAGCAGTTACATGGGCAGCCAGAACACTGAAGCTTTCTTT.

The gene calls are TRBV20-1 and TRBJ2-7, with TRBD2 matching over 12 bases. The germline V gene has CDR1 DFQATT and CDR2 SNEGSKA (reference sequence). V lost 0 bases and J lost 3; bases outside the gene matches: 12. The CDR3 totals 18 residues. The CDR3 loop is CSARDPSGRAYANYEQYF. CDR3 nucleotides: TGCAGTGCTAGAGACCCTAGCGGGAGGGCTTACGCTAACTACGAGCAGTACTTC.